Below, 29 T cell receptor beta chains from the same sample are listed, as sequenced in a study of cytomegalovirus exposure and HLA in healthy donors. The PCR used 60 Vbeta and 13 Jbeta primers. TCRdb's copy holds only in-frame clones and misses some; the assay was immunoSEQ multiplex PCR. The data hold 60,000 to 90,000 clones, with around 84% observed a single time. Sequencing used PBMCs. The receptors were gathered from a man between 65 and 80 years old in good health and CMV-seropositive.

The CDR3 protein is CASSSPGLPSYEQYF. The CDR3 DNA follows: TGTGCCAGCAGTTCACCGGGACTACCATCCTACGAGCAGTACTTC. The rearrangement joins TRBV28 to TRBJ2-7; 7 nucleotides agree with TRBD2. After removal of 4 bases from V and 1 base from J, the junction contained 7 bases not matched to a gene. Germline assignment: CDR1 MDHEN and CDR2 SYDVKM. This CDR3 contains 15 residues.

The genes are TRBV19 and TRBJ2-3; the D gene is possibly TRBD2 (5 bases). This CDR3 has 13 residues. Germline V lookup: CDR1 LNHDA, CDR2 SQIVND (reference sequence). Trimming shortened V by 5 bases and J by 5 bases, and 11 bases separated the two germline ends. CDR3 coding DNA: TGTGCCAGTAGTCCACCTAGCCGAGATACGCAGTATTTT. It specifies CASSPPSRDTQYF. The variable domain in full, completed from reference TRBV19 and TRBJ2-3, reads DGGITQSPKYLFRKEGQNVTLSCEQNLNHDAMYWYRQDPGQGLRLIYYSQIVNDFQKGDIAEGYSVSREKKESFPLTVTSAQKNPTAFYLCASSPPSRDTQYFGPGTRLTVL.

CDR3 region: CASSFRGEETQYF. The CDR3 DNA follows: TGTGCCAGCAGCTTTCGAGGAGAAGAGACCCAGTACTTC. The chain has TRBV5-4 and TRBJ2-5; D uncertain. With 2 bases removed from V and 3 bases from J, the gap between germline ends came to 8 bases. The CDR3 covers 13 residues. Germline CDR1 reads SGHNT; CDR2 reads YYREEE (reference sequence).

V usage is TRBV18 and J usage is TRBJ2-3, with D uncertain. The CDR3 runs to 16 residues. V lost 4 bases and J lost 0, with 14 bases in between. Germline V lookup: CDR1 KGHSH, CDR2 LQKENI. CDR3 amino acids: CASSLSGLRSTDTQYF. The CDR3 nucleotides are TGTGCCAGCTCACTGTCAGGCCTTCGTAGCACAGATACGCAGTATTTT. Drawing the rest from reference TRBV18 and TRBJ2-3, the complete variable domain is NAGVMQNPRHLVRRRGQEARLRCSPMKGHSHVYWYRQLPEEGLKFMVYLQKENIIDESGMPKERFSAEFPKEGPSILRIQQVVRGDSAAYFCASSLSGLRSTDTQYFGPGTRLTVL.

This sequence joins TRBV11-3 and TRBJ2-1, with no clear D. From germline, CDR1 is SGHNT and CDR2 YENEEA. This CDR3 is built from 13 residues. V was pared by 0 bases and J by 10 bases, with 10 bases between. The CDR3 DNA is TGTGCCAGCAGCTTAGAGCCCCGTCGGGAGCAGTTCTTC. Translating gives CASSLEPRREQFF.

The J gene is TRBJ2-4, the V gene TRBV5-6, with 8 bases identical to TRBD2. The CDR3 extends over 14 amino acids. Looked up from germline, CDR1 is SGHDT and CDR2 is YYEEEE. The ends lost 1 base at V and 6 bases at J; junction bases unmatched: 3. CDR3 sequence (DNA): TGTGCCAGCAGCTTGTACGCGGGAGGAAACATTCAGTACTTC. Translating it yields CASSLYAGGNIQYF.

The genes are TRBV5-1 and TRBJ2-7; D unclear. This CDR3 contains 15 residues. V shed 0 bases and J shed 0 bases, with 10 bases lying between them. The V gene's germline CDR1 is SGHRS and CDR2 YFSETQ. The CDR3 sequence is CASSLGAALSYEQYF. The DNA for the CDR3 is TGCGCCAGCAGCTTGGGTGCGGCCCTCTCCTACGAGCAGTACTTC.

This sequence joins TRBV7-3 and TRBJ2-1, with 10 bases matching TRBD1. This CDR3 region has 15 residues. CDR1 and CDR2 from the germline V gene are SGHTA and FQGTGA. Losses at the gene ends were 4 bases for V and 4 bases for J; bases not matched to a gene: 4. For the CDR3, the DNA is TGTGCCAGCAGCTCTGGGGACAGGGGTTACAATGAGCAGTTCTTC. Encoded protein: CASSSGDRGYNEQFF.

The V and J genes are TRBV29-1 and TRBJ2-3; D unclear. Trimming cost V 7 bases and J 0 bases, with 11 bases left between them. This CDR3 is 13 amino acids long. The V gene's germline CDR1 is SQVTM and CDR2 ANQGSEA. The chain's CDR3 is CSAPQSSTDTQYF. The CDR3 DNA sequence: TGCAGCGCCCCACAGTCTAGCACAGATACGCAGTATTTT.

The CDR3 coding sequence is TGCAGCGTTGCCGTGACAGGGGTCTCCTACGAGCAGTACTTC. It specifies CSVAVTGVSYEQYF. J is TRBJ2-7 and V is TRBV29-1; TRBD1 matches at 8 bases. This CDR3 spans 14 amino acids. Germline V CDR1 and CDR2: SQVTM, ANQGSEA. The junction had 5 bases not matched to a gene; V was cut back by 4 bases and J by 0 bases.

The V call is TRBV28, the J call TRBJ2-7; D possibly corresponds to TRBD1 (7 bases). V lost 5 bases and J 9 bases, leaving 11 bases between the germline ends. The CDR3 totals 11 residues. The germline gives CDR1 MDHEN, CDR2 SYDVKM. CDR3 nucleotide sequence: TGTGCCAGCAGTCTCCAGGGGGGGCAGTACTTC. Its translation: CASSLQGGQYF.

V is TRBV13 and J is TRBJ2-3; 7 positions agree with TRBD2. V gave up 3 bases and J gave up 6 bases; unmatched junction bases: 0. Germline CDR1 is PRHDT and CDR2 is FYEKMQ (reference sequence). CDR3 size: 12 residues. The CDR3, as DNA: TGTGCCAGCAGCTTGGGGGGGGATACGCAGTATTTT. Protein: CASSLGGDTQYF. Looking up the rest from reference TRBV13 and TRBJ2-3 gives the full variable domain: AAGVIQSPRHLIKEKRETATLKCYPIPRHDTVYWYQQGPGQDPQFLISFYEKMQSDKGSIPDRFSAQQFSDYHSELNMSSLELGDSALYFCASSLGGDTQYFGPGTRLTVL.

This chain joins TRBV28 and TRBJ1-1; 9 nucleotides match TRBD1. Germline CDR1 is MDHEN and CDR2 is SYDVKM. Trimming at V came to 5 bases and at J to 5 bases, leaving 9 bases not matched to a gene. The CDR3 sequence is 15 residues long. In DNA form, the CDR3 reads TGTGCCAGCAGTAGGGGGGACAGGGTCGAGACTGAAGCTTTCTTT. Translating gives CASSRGDRVETEAFF.

The rearrangement links TRBV5-4 to TRBJ1-2; D remains unclear. Trimming shortened V by 5 bases and J by 5 bases, and 16 bases separated the two germline ends. This CDR3 comprises 14 residues. The germline gives CDR1 SGHNT, CDR2 YYREEE (reference sequence). The CDR3 nucleotides read TGTGCCAGCAGGCGTTCGAATGGAGAATATGGCTACACCTTC. Protein sequence: CASRRSNGEYGYTF. Based on the CDR3 plus reference TRBV5-4 and TRBJ1-2, the full variable domain is ETGVTQSPTHLIKTRGQQVTLRCSSQSGHNTVSWYQQALGQGPQFIFQYYREEENGRGNFPPRFSGLQFPNYSSELNVNALELDDSALYLCASRRSNGEYGYTFGSGTRLTVV.

The chain employs TRBV28 and TRBJ2-2; TRBD2 matches 14 bases. Looked up from germline, CDR1 is MDHEN and CDR2 is SYDVKM. V lost 5 bases and J lost 8; bases outside the gene matches: 16. This CDR3 is built from 19 residues. The CDR3 loop reads CASSQPGLGLAGAGGELFF. CDR3 DNA: TGTGCCAGCAGTCAACCGGGCCTGGGACTAGCGGGAGCTGGTGGGGAGCTGTTTTTT.

The rearrangement uses TRBV6-6 and TRBJ2-3, with TRBD1 matching 7 bases. Per the germline V gene, CDR1 is MNHNY and CDR2 is SVGAGI (reference sequence). This CDR3 has 14 amino acids. J lost 0 bases, V lost 6 bases, and 3 bases had no gene match. As DNA, the CDR3 is TGTGCCAGCAGACCAGGGGGAAGCACAGATACGCAGTATTTT. Its protein is CASRPGGSTDTQYF.

This clone was seen more than once but under ten times. This rearrangement joins TRBV10-3 to TRBJ1-2; TRBD1 aligns across 8 bases. Looked up from germline, CDR1 is ENHRY and CDR2 is SYGVKD. J lost 8 bases, V lost 11 bases, and 10 bases had no gene match. This CDR3 region has 12 residues. The DNA of the CDR3 is TGTGCCCGGTGGACAGGGCGGCACGGCTACACCTTC. The encoded protein is CARWTGRHGYTF.

About this clone: The CDR3 ends on some other residue instead of the conserved phenylalanine or tryptophan, so this is likely a read error. The rearrangement uses TRBV29-1 and TRBJ2-3, with 10 bases lining up with TRBD2. CDR1 and CDR2 from the germline V gene are SQVTM and ANQGSEA. After removal of 7 bases from V and 1 base from J, the junction contained 5 bases not matched to a gene. This CDR3 has 14 residues. Here the CDR3 reads CSGASGSGTDTQYV. The CDR3 coding sequence is TGCAGCGGTGCTAGCGGGAGCGGCACAGATACGCAGTATGTT.

The chain couples TRBV7-2 to TRBJ2-7; 9 bases are a match to TRBD2. The germline V gene has CDR1 SGHTA and CDR2 FQGNSA. The length of the CDR3 is 16 residues. V trimming: 1 base; J trimming: 2 bases; junction bases outside the gene matches: 6. This CDR3 reads CASSLVGGGVTYEQYF. CDR3 coding DNA: TGTGCCAGCAGCTTAGTGGGCGGGGGGGTCACCTACGAGCAGTACTTC.

The V and J genes are TRBV28 and TRBJ2-3; D perhaps matches TRBD1 (6 bases). Germline loops: CDR1 MDHEN, CDR2 SYDVKM. Trimming took off 7 bases at V and 5 bases at J, with 10 bases between the two ends. The CDR3 has 12 amino acids. The CDR3 DNA reads TGTGCCAGCACCTGGGGACAAGATACGCAGTATTTT. Amino acids: CASTWGQDTQYF.

The V gene is TRBV11-3, the J gene TRBJ2-2; 7 nucleotides line up with TRBD1. Germline CDR1 SGHNT, CDR2 YENEEA. The J segment lost 4 bases and the V segment lost 5 bases, leaving 4 bases of the junction unmatched. The CDR3 sequence is 14 residues long. CDR3 residues: CASSRQGITGELFF. DNA for the CDR3: TGTGCCAGCAGCCGACAGGGAATCACCGGGGAGCTGTTTTTT.

CDR3 in DNA: TGCGCCAGCAGGCACGTAGGACAGGAAGAGAATCAGCCCCAGCATTTT. It specifies CASRHVGQEENQPQHF. The chain combines TRBV10-1 with TRBJ1-5; 7 nucleotides align to TRBD1. Germline CDR1 is WNHNN and CDR2 is SYGVQD (reference sequence). The V gene end was trimmed by 6 bases and the J gene end by 4 bases; junction bases not matched to a gene: 12. The CDR3 contains 16 residues.

The rearrangement joins TRBV6-1 to TRBJ1-5; D is undetermined. Germline V CDR1 and CDR2: MNHNS, SASEGT. V was shortened by 0 bases and J by 7 bases, with 10 bases between the two germline ends. This CDR3 is 14 amino acids long. The chain's CDR3 is CASSEASAGQPQHF. As DNA, the CDR3 is TGTGCCAGCAGTGAAGCTTCGGCAGGCCAGCCCCAGCATTTT.

The chain employs TRBV10-3 and TRBJ2-7; D is ambiguous. This CDR3 contains 15 residues. CDR1 is ENHRY and CDR2 is SYGVKD in the germline V gene. V lost 0 bases, J lost 1 base, and 10 bases lay in between. The CDR3 DNA is TGTGCCATCAGTGAGTCGAGACAAAGGTCCTACGAGCAGTACTTC. This codes for CAISESRQRSYEQYF.

V is TRBV5-1 and J is TRBJ1-5; D gene unclear. The germline V gene has CDR1 SGHRS and CDR2 YFSETQ. Trimming took 1 base from V and 8 from J, leaving 16 bases between them. The length of the CDR3 is 15 residues. CDR3 DNA sequence: TGCGCCAGCAGCTTGTCCGGGGAGTCATGGGAGCCCCAGCATTTT. This codes for CASSLSGESWEPQHF.

The chain is built from TRBV28 and TRBJ1-2, with 7 bases fitting TRBD1. The CDR3 runs to 17 residues. Trimming took 5 bases from V and 5 from J; bases not matched to a gene: 17. Germline V CDR1 and CDR2: MDHEN, SYDVKM. The CDR3 sequence: CASSLGGGGAGRYGYTF. As DNA, the CDR3 is TGTGCCAGCAGTCTCGGCGGAGGGGGCGCAGGGAGATATGGCTACACCTTC.

This clone was counted once. The chain employs TRBV28 and TRBJ1-1, with 7 bases that match TRBD1. The length of the CDR3 is 13 residues. Germline lookup yields CDR1 MDHEN and CDR2 SYDVKM. Losses at the gene ends were 6 bases for V and 4 bases for J; bases not matched to a gene: 5. CDR3 sequence: CASRPGGSTEAFF. The DNA for the CDR3 is TGTGCCAGCAGGCCAGGGGGTAGCACTGAAGCTTTCTTT.

The rearrangement joins TRBV7-3 to TRBJ2-1, with no clear D. This CDR3 contains 12 residues. Germline CDR1 and CDR2: SGHTA and FQGTGA. With 2 bases removed from V and 6 bases from J, the gap between germline ends came to 5 bases. Here the CDR3 DNA reads TGTGCCAGCAGCTTACGAGCCAATGAGCAGTTCTTC. Its translation: CASSLRANEQFF. Supplemented by reference TRBV7-3 and TRBJ2-1, the full variable domain reads GAGVSQTPSNKVTEKGKYVELRCDPISGHTALYWYRQSLGQGPEFLIYFQGTGAADDSGLPNDRFFAVRPEGSVSTLKIQRTERGDSAVYLCASSLRANEQFFGPGTRLTVL.

This clone has more than one count but fewer than ten. The gene calls are TRBV6-5 and TRBJ1-4; D is unresolved. This CDR3 is built from 13 residues. Germline V gene data show CDR1 as MNHEY and CDR2 as SVGAGI. The V end was cut by 4 bases, the J end by 11 bases, with 14 bases between. As DNA, the CDR3 is TGTGCCAGCAGTTCGGGAGACCTTAGGAAACTGTTTTTT. Translated: CASSSGDLRKLFF.